This T cell receptor (beta chain) is from a study of identical twins. Study conclusions and caveats: It was out-of-frame TCR alpha sharing in monozygotic twins that models underestimated. These conclusions were based on statistical analysis (cross-sectional, not following the same donors).

Details on this clonotype: As yet, its antigen is unknown.

cDNA carried unique molecular identifiers, and a universal primer site was added by template switching. One entry per CDR3 protein results from TCRdb running MiXCR on the 5' RACE reads. Of about 250,000 distinct CDR3 sequences in the sample, roughly 13% were seen once. In germline, CDR1 is LGHNT, CDR2 FRNRAP. This CDR3 has 15 amino acids. Trimming removed 4 bases from V and 0 bases from J, with 13 bases in between. This chain uses TRBV12-5 with TRBJ2-7; a possible D gene is TRBD2 (5 bases). This TCR came from a woman younger than 30 in good health. Sequenced input: memory (CD45RO+) T cells sorted from blood. The CDR3 spells CASGSRVGVSYEQYF. The CDR3 DNA reads TGTGCTAGTGGTTCACGGGTCGGGGTCTCCTACGAGCAGTACTTC.